This T cell receptor beta chain was captured by sequencing in a study of vaccination effects on CD4 cells after COVID-19. Study overall: Two-dose BNT162b2 or mRNA-1273 vaccination was given to participants. Overall study results and limits: Marked clonal contraction of both clone types appeared late after vaccination. The study enrolled few convalescent patients and sampled no early post-infection timepoints.

CDR3 length: 13 amino acids. Per the germline V gene, CDR1 is SGHAT and CDR2 is FQNNGV. Trimming took off 0 bases at V and 6 bases at J, with 7 bases between the two ends. Before any sequencing was done, the ViraFEST assay used viral peptide pools to expand antigen-specific CD4+ T cells. With about 9 days of culture completed, CD4+ T cells were isolated. Vaccinated participants had no history of SARS-CoV-2 infection and tested negative for nucleocapsid antibodies. The authors exchanged half the medium for IL-2 medium on days 3 and 7. Worth noting for this clone: The antigen is undetermined.

Profiling relied on immunoSEQ multiplex PCR, and the TCRdb table lists in-frame clones only, not all of them. This sample has roughly 30,000 clones, with over 70% found just once. Sequenced here: CD4+ T cells from PBMCs cultured with SARS-CoV-2 spike peptides, sampled before COVID-19 vaccination. V gene TRBV11-2 combines with J gene TRBJ2-3, with a tentative D call TRBD2 (6 bases). The source of this sequence is a human donor who received a COVID-19 vaccine. DNA of the CDR3: TGTGCCAGCAGCTTAGATCGGGGGGATACGCAGTATTTT. As protein: CASSLDRGDTQYF.